Given below is one T cell receptor (beta chain) in context. What it binds is unknown. The donors, healthy adults who were HIV-negative, had experienced no recent acute infections or vaccinations. It was 80 million to 90 million PBMCs that unsorted samples used for genomic DNA. The data are from a study of shared clonotypes between healthy human individuals. Findings and caveats of the study: Apart from blood, nothing was sampled; tissue repertoires likely differ. It was anticipated that sequencing depth would influence how many clonotypes donors shared.

Assay used: immunoSEQ multiplex PCR; TCRdb lists only in-frame clones, some missing. In the table there are more than 450,000 clones, 75% to 85% of which are singletons. The germline V and J ends were trimmed by 6 bases and 0 bases, with 12 bases remaining between them. Looked up from germline, CDR1 is MDHEN and CDR2 is SYDVKM. There are 14 residues in the CDR3. This chain connects TRBV28 to TRBJ2-7, with D hard to call. The origin of this receptor is a woman in her forties in good health. Some clones in this sample may be carry-over from other donors' samples. The sequencing sample was made of PBMCs. CDR3 DNA sequence: TGTGCCAGCAGCACACCGGGCCTCTCCTACGAGCAGTACTTC. Translated: CASSTPGLSYEQYF.